Below are 18 T cell receptor beta chains sequenced from a single sample in a study of T cell changes during pregnancy in multiple sclerosis. Libraries were prepared by immunoSEQ multiplex PCR; TCRdb keeps only in-frame clonotypes and omits some of them. The repertoire includes under 60,000 clones, approximately 93% of them detected once, and around 0.3% sits in the top ten. The input for sequencing was CD4+ T cells from peripheral blood mononuclear cells, taken in the third trimester of pregnancy. The source of these receptors is a female donor with multiple sclerosis, enrolled in a pregnancy study.

This clone has just a few counts. The gene calls are TRBV6-5 and TRBJ2-2, with no clear D. V gave up 9 bases and J gave up 4 bases, with 9 bases separating them. There are 12 residues in the CDR3. Germline V lookup: CDR1 MNHEY, CDR2 SVGAGI. The CDR3 nucleotides are TGTGCCAGTAAAGGAGTCACCGGGGAGCTGTTTTTT. Its protein product is CASKGVTGELFF.

The chain joins TRBV11-2 to TRBJ1-5; a possible D gene is TRBD1 (5 bases). This CDR3 is 16 amino acids long. Germline V gene lookup returns CDR1 SGHAT and CDR2 FQNNGV. The V and J ends lost 5 bases and 0 bases respectively, with 14 bases between them. The CDR3 is CASSTDSINSNQPQHF. The CDR3 DNA reads as TGTGCCAGCAGCACCGACAGTATTAATAGCAATCAGCCCCAGCATTTT.

The rearrangement uses TRBV7-3 and TRBJ2-5; 10 nucleotides line up with TRBD1. The CDR3 spans 15 residues. CDR1 is SGHTA and CDR2 is FQGTGA in the germline V gene. The junction had 5 bases not matched to a gene; V was cut back by 2 bases and J by 5 bases. CDR3 coding DNA: TGTGCCAGCAGCTTAGGGACAGGGGATTGGGAGACCCAGTACTTC. Translation gives CASSLGTGDWETQYF.

The rearrangement links TRBV27 to TRBJ1-2; D possibly corresponds to TRBD1 (6 bases). The CDR3 is made up of 16 amino acids. Germline V gene lookup returns CDR1 MNHEY and CDR2 SMNVEV (reference sequence). Trimming shortened V by 6 bases and J by 6 bases, and 23 bases separated the two germline ends. The CDR3 DNA reads TGTGCCAGCAGCTCAACAGGGTCGCGTAGCGTTGATGGCTACACCTTC. This translates into CASSSTGSRSVDGYTF.

This chain joins TRBV5-1 and TRBJ1-4; 8 bases agree with TRBD1. CDR1 SGHRS and CDR2 YFSETQ come from the germline V gene. Trimming removed 4 bases from V and 5 bases from J; junction bases left unmatched: 7. The CDR3 sequence is 15 residues long. CDR3: CASSQQGQVNEKLFF. CDR3 nucleotides: TGCGCCAGCAGCCAACAGGGACAGGTCAATGAAAAACTGTTTTTT.

CDR3 in DNA: TGTGCCAGCAGTGAAGAACAGGGGATCAATTCACCCCTCCACTTT. Translating gives CASSEEQGINSPLHF. This chain connects TRBV6-1 to TRBJ1-6; 7 bases are shared with TRBD1. Germline V gives CDR1 MNHNS, CDR2 SASEGT. The CDR3 is made up of 15 amino acids. With 1 base clipped from V and 7 bases from J, the junction kept 4 bases outside the gene matches.

J is TRBJ2-2 and V is TRBV6-1; D not certain. Germline V lookup: CDR1 MNHNS, CDR2 SASEGT. V dropped 6 bases and J dropped 3 bases, with 8 bases sitting between them. CDR3 length: 13 residues. The CDR3 reads CASRIHDTGELFF. CDR3 bases: TGTGCCAGCAGGATACACGACACCGGGGAGCTGTTTTTT.

The chain carries TRBV7-8 and TRBJ2-6; maybe TRBD2 (5 bases). CDR3 length equals 19 residues. Trimming cost V 2 bases and J 0 bases, with 17 bases left between them. Germline lookup yields CDR1 SGHVS and CDR2 FQNEAQ. The CDR3 region has the DNA TGTGCCAGCAGCTTATTTGGTCGGACGGGAAGCTCTGGGGCCAACGTCCTGACTTTC. Amino acid sequence: CASSLFGRTGSSGANVLTF.

The CDR3 nucleotides read TGTGCCACCCGCCGGGCAGGGCGCACTGAAGCTTTCTTT. The encoded protein is CATRRAGRTEAFF. The chain employs TRBV6-5 and TRBJ1-1; D is possibly TRBD1 (5 bases). The CDR3 runs to 13 residues. Deletions cut 10 bases from V and 4 bases from J, with 16 bases between. Germline CDR1 reads MNHEY; CDR2 reads SVGAGI.

The chain carries TRBV5-1 and TRBJ2-6; the D is unclear. V was cut by 5 bases and J by 0 bases, with 6 bases left in between. This CDR3 has 14 residues. The germline CDR1 and CDR2 sequences are SGHRS and YFSETQ. CDR3 region: CASRSLSGANVLTF. Written as DNA, the CDR3 is TGCGCCAGCAGAAGCCTCTCTGGGGCCAACGTCCTGACTTTC.

This chain joins TRBV2 and TRBJ1-1; 8 bases map to TRBD1. CDR1 is SNHLY and CDR2 is FYNNEI in the germline V gene. The ends lost 6 bases at V and 6 bases at J; junction bases unmatched: 9. The CDR3 sequence is 14 residues long. The CDR3 coding sequence is TGTGCCAGCAGCTTCTCAGGACAGGGCCCTGAAGCTTTCTTT. Translating gives CASSFSGQGPEAFF.

V and J are TRBV7-2 and TRBJ2-1; 9 nucleotides line up with TRBD1. Germline CDR1 and CDR2: SGHTA and FQGNSA. This CDR3 has 15 amino acids. J was trimmed by 7 bases and V by 0 bases; bases with no gene match: 4. As DNA, the CDR3 is TGTGCCAGCAGCTTAGCAGGACAGGGGTTTAATGAGCAGTTCTTC. This sequence encodes CASSLAGQGFNEQFF.

The V call is TRBV2, the J call TRBJ1-2; TRBD1 matches 8 bases. CDR1 SNHLY and CDR2 FYNNEI come from the germline V gene. There are 13 residues in the CDR3. J gave up 4 bases and V 10 bases, and 8 bases lay outside the gene matches. The CDR3 nucleotides are TGTGCCACCACACGACAGGGGTCCTATGGCTACACCTTC. Encoded protein: CATTRQGSYGYTF.

This clone was seen once. The chain links TRBV19 to TRBJ2-1; TRBD1 is a possible D gene (5 bases). CDR3 length: 15 residues. The ends were cut back, 3 bases at V and 4 bases at J, with 13 bases in the middle. Germline V gene data show CDR1 as LNHDA and CDR2 as SQIVND (reference sequence). CDR3 nucleotide sequence: TGTGCCAGTAGTATGGTCCAGGGCATATACAATGAGCAGTTCTTC. The encoded protein is CASSMVQGIYNEQFF.

The gene calls are TRBV5-1 and TRBJ1-1; TRBD1 agrees at 7 bases. CDR3 size: 16 residues. Germline V lookup: CDR1 SGHRS, CDR2 YFSETQ. Losses at the gene ends were 4 bases for V and 8 bases for J; bases not matched to a gene: 17. CDR3 protein: CASSHPKQTGASEAFF. Written as DNA, the CDR3 is TGCGCCAGCAGCCACCCGAAGCAAACAGGGGCGTCCGAAGCTTTCTTT.

The gene calls are TRBV5-8 and TRBJ1-1, with D maybe TRBD1 (6 bases). The V gene's germline CDR1 is SGHTS and CDR2 YDEGEE. V was pared by 0 bases and J by 0 bases, with 9 bases between. The CDR3 spans 15 residues. CDR3 region: CASSLVGQVNTEAFF. The DNA of the CDR3 is TGTGCCAGCAGCTTGGTGGGACAAGTGAACACTGAAGCTTTCTTT.

The chain uses TRBV7-2 and TRBJ1-1; maybe TRBD1 (5 bases). The CDR3 has 14 amino acids. Deletions cut 0 bases from V and 4 bases from J, with 9 bases between. The germline V gene encodes CDR1 SGHTA and CDR2 FQGNSA. CDR3 bases: TGTGCCAGCAGCTTAGCGGGGCAGGCCACTGAAGCTTTCTTT. Its protein product is CASSLAGQATEAFF.

This chain joins TRBV10-3 and TRBJ1-3, with unresolved D. Deletions cut 4 bases from V and 0 bases from J, with 19 bases between. The CDR3 contains 18 residues. The germline gives CDR1 ENHRY, CDR2 SYGVKD. CDR3 amino acids: CAISAYGGLLGSGNTIYF. In DNA form, the CDR3 reads TGTGCCATCAGTGCCTACGGCGGCCTTTTGGGCTCTGGAAACACCATATATTTT.